The rows below give T cell receptor beta chains drawn from one sample of a study of blood T cells in healthy people across ages. TCRdb independently ran MiXCR on the 5' RACE reads; one entry per CDR3 protein. Of fewer than 1 million distinct CDR3 sequences listed, around 43% were seen once; the top ten hold about a fifth. Specimen: blood. The receptors originated from a man between 60 and 75 years old in good health. Both conserved end residues are part of each CDR3. The D gene is left open where the match is weak. Clone sizes are given selectively: once, few, many, or a class where the clone is expanded.

TRBD2	-	TRBV7-9	TRBJ2-4	CASSYTSGVVKNIQYF	TGTGCCAGCAGCTACACTAGCGGGGTGGTCAAAAACATTCAGTACTTC
-	-	TRBV29-1	TRBJ2-1	CSVVFRGVGFYEQFF	TGCAGCGTTGTCTTCAGGGGCGTAGGGTTTTATGAGCAGTTCTTC
-	-	TRBV14	TRBJ1-1	CASSHRRAVMNTEAFF	TGTGCCAGCAGCCACCGAAGGGCGGTCATGAACACTGAAGCTTTCTTT
TRBD1	once	TRBV7-8	TRBJ2-5	CASSAPGQTYGQYF	TGTGCCAGCAGCGCTCCGGGACAGACCTACGGGCAGTACTTC
-	-	TRBV5-1	TRBJ2-7	CASSSAATSIYEQYF	TGCGCCAGCAGCTCCGCCGCCACTAGCATCTACGAGCAGTACTTC
-	-	TRBV24-1	TRBJ2-2	CATSDSTIPTGGELFF	TGTGCCACCAGTGATTCTACCATACCCACGGGCGGGGAGCTGTTTTTT
TRBD2	-	TRBV11-2	TRBJ2-7	CASSLDSSGGPYEQYF	TGTGCCAGCAGCTTAGATTCTAGCGGGGGGCCATACGAGCAGTACTTC
TRBD2	-	TRBV29-1	TRBJ2-1	CSVVRPRRGEDNEQFF	TGCAGCGTTGTCCGTCCTCGGCGGGGGGAAGACAATGAGCAGTTCTTC
-	-	TRBV20-1	TRBJ2-3	CSAGKADDTQYF	TGCAGTGCTGGCAAGGCCGACGATACGCAGTATTTT
TRBD1	-	TRBV28	TRBJ2-3	CASNLQGPTDTQYF	TGTGCCAGCAATCTACAGGGGCCGACAGATACGCAGTATTTT
-	-	TRBV15	TRBJ2-3	CATTRQGSTDTQYF	TGTGCCACCACCCGCCAGGGTAGCACAGATACGCAGTATTTT
-	many	TRBV7-2	TRBJ1-5	CASSFYDQPQHF	TGTGCCAGCAGCTTCTACGATCAGCCCCAGCATTTT
-	-	TRBV6-5	TRBJ2-7	CASRQGLRFGEQYF	TGTGCCAGCAGACAGGGTCTCAGGTTTGGCGAGCAGTACTTC
-	-	TRBV6-5	TRBJ1-2	CASSFTGHYGYTF	TGTGCCAGCAGTTTTACAGGGCATTATGGCTACACCTTC
-	-	TRBV3-1	TRBJ2-7	CASSQGGGLGYEQYF	TGTGCCAGCAGCCAAGGAGGGGGGCTTGGGTACGAGCAGTACTTC
-	-	TRBV27	TRBJ2-7	CASAPRTFSYEQYF	TGTGCCAGCGCCCCTCGGACATTCTCCTACGAGCAGTACTTC
-	many	TRBV29-1	TRBJ2-5	CSVEAARETQYF	TGCAGCGTTGAGGCAGCGCGAGAGACCCAGTACTTC
-	once	TRBV6-5	TRBJ1-2	CASSPLPDSQNGYTF	TGTGCCAGCAGTCCCCTCCCGGACAGCCAAAATGGTTACACCTTC
TRBD2	-	TRBV7-2	TRBJ2-1	CASSSRDYNNEQFF	TGTGCCAGCAGCTCACGGGACTATAACAATGAGCAGTTCTTC
-	-	TRBV27	TRBJ2-2	CASSTYPGELFF	TGTGCCAGCAGTACCTATCCCGGGGAGCTGTTTTTT
-	-	TRBV30	TRBJ2-2	CAWRGDLNTGELFF	TGTGCCTGGAGAGGGGACCTCAACACCGGGGAGCTGTTTTTT
-	few	TRBV20-1	TRBJ2-5	CSAPPIGQETQYF	TGCAGTGCCCCACCAATAGGGCAAGAGACCCAGTACTTC
TRBD2	-	TRBV7-2	TRBJ2-3	CASRPAGGGDTQYF	TGTGCCAGCAGACCAGCGGGGGGCGGGGATACGCAGTATTTT
-	few	TRBV7-2	TRBJ2-7	CASSAAGPLYEQYF	TGTGCCAGCAGCGCTGCCGGGCCTTTGTACGAGCAGTACTTC
-	-	TRBV9	TRBJ2-4	CASSDPSGNIQYF	TGTGCCAGCAGCGACCCGAGTGGAAACATTCAGTACTTC
TRBD2	few	TRBV6-5	TRBJ2-7	CASSYSTLAGEREQYF	TGTGCCAGCAGTTACTCGACCCTAGCGGGGGAGAGGGAGCAGTACTTC